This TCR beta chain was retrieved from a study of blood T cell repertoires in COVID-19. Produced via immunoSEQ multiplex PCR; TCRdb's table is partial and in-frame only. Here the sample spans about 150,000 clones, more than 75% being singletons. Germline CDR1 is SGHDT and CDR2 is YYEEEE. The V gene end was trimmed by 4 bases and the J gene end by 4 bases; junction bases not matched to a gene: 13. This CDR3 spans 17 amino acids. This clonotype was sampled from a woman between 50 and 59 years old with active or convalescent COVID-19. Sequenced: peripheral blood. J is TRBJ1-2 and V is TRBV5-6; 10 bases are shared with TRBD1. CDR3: CASSLRDRGLRGYGYTF. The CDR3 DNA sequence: TGTGCCAGCAGCCTACGGGACAGGGGCCTTAGGGGCTATGGCTACACCTTC.